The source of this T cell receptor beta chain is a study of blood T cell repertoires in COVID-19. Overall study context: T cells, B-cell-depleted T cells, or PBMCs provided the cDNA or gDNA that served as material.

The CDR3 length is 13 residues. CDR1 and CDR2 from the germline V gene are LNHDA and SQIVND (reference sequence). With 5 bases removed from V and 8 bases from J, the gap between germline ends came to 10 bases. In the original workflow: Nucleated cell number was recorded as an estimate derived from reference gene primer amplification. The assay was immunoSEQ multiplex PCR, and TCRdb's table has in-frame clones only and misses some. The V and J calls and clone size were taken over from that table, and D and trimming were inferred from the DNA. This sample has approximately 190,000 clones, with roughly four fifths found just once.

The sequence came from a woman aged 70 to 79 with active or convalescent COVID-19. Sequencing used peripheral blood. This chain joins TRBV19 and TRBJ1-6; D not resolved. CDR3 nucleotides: TGTGCCAGTAGTCAATTCCGGGATTCACCCCTCCACTTT. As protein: CASSQFRDSPLHF.